The TCR beta chain described here comes from a study of PD-1 blockade in mismatch repair-deficient tumors. The repertoire was sequenced with immunoSEQ multiplex PCR; TCRdb's copy has only in-frame clones and lacks some. Among more than 85,000 clones listed, approximately 83% were seen once. This CDR3 has 15 amino acids. Trimming stripped 1 base from V and 3 bases from J, with 11 bases between. Germline V CDR1 and CDR2: MGHRA, YSYEKL. The receptor's source is an adult with mismatch repair-deficient cancer. The sample in question was peripheral blood, obtained less than 37 weeks after starting pembrolizumab. J is TRBJ2-3 and V is TRBV4-1, with D possibly being TRBD2 (5 bases). CDR3 in amino acids: CASSQVGLATDTQYF. The CDR3 DNA follows: TGCGCCAGCAGCCAAGTAGGGCTAGCTACAGATACGCAGTATTTT.